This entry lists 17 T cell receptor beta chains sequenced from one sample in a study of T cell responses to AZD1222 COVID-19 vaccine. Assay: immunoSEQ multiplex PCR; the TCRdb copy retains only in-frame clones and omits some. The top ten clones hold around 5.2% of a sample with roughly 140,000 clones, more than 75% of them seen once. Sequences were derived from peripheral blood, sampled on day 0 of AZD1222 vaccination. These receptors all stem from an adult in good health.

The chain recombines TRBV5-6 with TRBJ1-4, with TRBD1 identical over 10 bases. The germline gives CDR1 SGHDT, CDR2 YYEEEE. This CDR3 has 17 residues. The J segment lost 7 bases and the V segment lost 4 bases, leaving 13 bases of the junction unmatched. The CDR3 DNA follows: TGTGCCAGCAGCCTGGGACAGGGGTGGCGTGGGGGTGAAAAACTGTTTTTT. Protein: CASSLGQGWRGGEKLFF.

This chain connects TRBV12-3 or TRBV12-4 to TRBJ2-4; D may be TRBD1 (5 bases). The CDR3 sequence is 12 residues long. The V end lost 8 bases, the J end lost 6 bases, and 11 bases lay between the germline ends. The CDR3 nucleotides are TGTGCCAGCCAGATTCAGGGAAACATTCAGTACTTC. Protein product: CASQIQGNIQYF.

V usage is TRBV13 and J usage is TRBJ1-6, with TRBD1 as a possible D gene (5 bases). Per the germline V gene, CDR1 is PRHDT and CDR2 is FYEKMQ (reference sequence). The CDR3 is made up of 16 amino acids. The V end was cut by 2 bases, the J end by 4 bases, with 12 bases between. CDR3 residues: CASSLQGEAYNSPLHF. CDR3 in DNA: TGTGCCAGCAGCTTACAGGGAGAAGCTTATAATTCACCCCTCCACTTT.

The CDR3 protein is CASRGSSGGTDTQYF. CDR3 bases: TGTGCCTCCAGGGGTTCCAGCGGGGGCACAGATACGCAGTATTTT. This rearrangement joins TRBV4-2 to TRBJ2-3; weak D call: TRBD2 (7 bases). The CDR3 length is 15 residues. CDR1 LGHNA and CDR2 YNFKEQ come from the germline V gene. V shed 11 bases and J shed 1 base, with 19 bases lying between them.

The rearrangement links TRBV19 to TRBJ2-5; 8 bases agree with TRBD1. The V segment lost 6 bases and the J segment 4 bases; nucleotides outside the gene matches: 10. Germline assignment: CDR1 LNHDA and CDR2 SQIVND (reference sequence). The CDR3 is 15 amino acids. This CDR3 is CASSKLGQGVETQYF. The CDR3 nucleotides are TGTGCCAGTAGCAAGTTAGGACAGGGCGTAGAGACCCAGTACTTC.

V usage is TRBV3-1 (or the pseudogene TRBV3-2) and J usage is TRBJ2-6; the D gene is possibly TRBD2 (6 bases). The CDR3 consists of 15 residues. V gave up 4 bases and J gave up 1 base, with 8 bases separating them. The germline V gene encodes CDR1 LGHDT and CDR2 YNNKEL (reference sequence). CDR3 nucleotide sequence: TGTGCCAGCAGCCGGGACTTTTCTGGGGCCAACGTCCTGACTTTC. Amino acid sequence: CASSRDFSGANVLTF.

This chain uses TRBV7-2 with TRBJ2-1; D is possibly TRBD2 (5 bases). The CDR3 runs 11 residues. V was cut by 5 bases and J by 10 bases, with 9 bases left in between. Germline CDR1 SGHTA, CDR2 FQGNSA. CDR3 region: CASSPWEEQFF. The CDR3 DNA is TGTGCCAGCAGCCCCTGGGAGGAGCAGTTCTTC.

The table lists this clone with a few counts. CDR3 in DNA: TGTGCCAGCAGCGCCCGTGGGAGCCCTAACTATGGCTACACCTTC. Amino acids: CASSARGSPNYGYTF. The chain uses TRBV4-2 and TRBJ1-2; unclear D gene. The CDR3 is 15 amino acids. V lost 5 bases to trimming and J lost 0 bases, with 13 bases between them. CDR1 and CDR2 from the germline V gene are LGHNA and YNFKEQ.

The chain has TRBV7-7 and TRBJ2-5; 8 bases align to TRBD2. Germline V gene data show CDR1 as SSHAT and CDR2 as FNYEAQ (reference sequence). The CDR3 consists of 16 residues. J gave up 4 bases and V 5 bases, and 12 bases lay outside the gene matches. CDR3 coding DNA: TGTGCCAGCAGCCCCCGTAGCGGGACTGGGGGAGAGACCCAGTACTTC. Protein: CASSPRSGTGGETQYF.

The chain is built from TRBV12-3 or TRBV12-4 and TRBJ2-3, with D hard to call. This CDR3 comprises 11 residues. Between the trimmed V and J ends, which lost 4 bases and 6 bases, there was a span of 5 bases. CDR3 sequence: CASSSFDTQYF. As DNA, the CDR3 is TGTGCCAGCAGTTCTTTCGATACGCAGTATTTT.

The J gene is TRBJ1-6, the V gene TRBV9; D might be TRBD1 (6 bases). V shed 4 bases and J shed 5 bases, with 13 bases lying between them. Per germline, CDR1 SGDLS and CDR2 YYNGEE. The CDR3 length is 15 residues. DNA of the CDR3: TGTGCCAGCAGCACAGGGCTGGAAAATAATTCACCCCTCCACTTT. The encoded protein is CASSTGLENNSPLHF.

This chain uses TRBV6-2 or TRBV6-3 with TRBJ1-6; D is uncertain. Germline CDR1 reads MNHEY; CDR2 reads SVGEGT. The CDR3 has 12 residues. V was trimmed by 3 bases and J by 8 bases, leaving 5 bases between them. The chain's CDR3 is CASSYYHSPLHF. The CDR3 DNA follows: TGTGCCAGCAGTTATTACCATTCACCCCTCCACTTT.

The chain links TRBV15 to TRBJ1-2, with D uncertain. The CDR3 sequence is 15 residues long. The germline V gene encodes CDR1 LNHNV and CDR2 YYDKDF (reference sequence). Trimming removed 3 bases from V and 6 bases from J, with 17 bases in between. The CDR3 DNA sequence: TGTGCCACCAGCAGCCCGGGGAGGCTGGAGGATGGCTACACCTTC. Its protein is CATSSPGRLEDGYTF.

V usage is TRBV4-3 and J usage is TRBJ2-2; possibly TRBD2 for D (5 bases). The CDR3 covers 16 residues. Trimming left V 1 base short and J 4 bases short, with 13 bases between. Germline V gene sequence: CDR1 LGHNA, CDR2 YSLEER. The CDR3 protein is CASSQARARTTGELFF. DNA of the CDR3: TGCGCCAGCAGCCAAGCGAGGGCCCGAACCACCGGGGAGCTGTTTTTT.

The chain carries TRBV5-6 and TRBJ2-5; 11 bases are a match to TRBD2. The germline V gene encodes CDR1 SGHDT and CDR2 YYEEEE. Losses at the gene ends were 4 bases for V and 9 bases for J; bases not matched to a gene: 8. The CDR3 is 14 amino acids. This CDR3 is CASSPGLAGGPQYF. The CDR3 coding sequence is TGTGCCAGCAGCCCCGGACTAGCGGGCGGACCCCAGTACTTC.

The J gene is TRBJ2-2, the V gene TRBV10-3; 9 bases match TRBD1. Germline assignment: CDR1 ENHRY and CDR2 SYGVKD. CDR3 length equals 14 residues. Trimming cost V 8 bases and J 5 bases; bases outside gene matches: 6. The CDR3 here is CAIWGQGGTGELFF. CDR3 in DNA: TGTGCCATCTGGGGACAGGGAGGAACCGGGGAGCTGTTTTTT.

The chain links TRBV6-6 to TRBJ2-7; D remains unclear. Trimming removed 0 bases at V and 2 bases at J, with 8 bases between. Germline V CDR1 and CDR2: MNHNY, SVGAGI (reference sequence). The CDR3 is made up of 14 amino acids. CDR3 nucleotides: TGTGCCAGCAGTTACTCTGCGGAGACCTACGAGCAGTACTTC. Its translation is CASSYSAETYEQYF.